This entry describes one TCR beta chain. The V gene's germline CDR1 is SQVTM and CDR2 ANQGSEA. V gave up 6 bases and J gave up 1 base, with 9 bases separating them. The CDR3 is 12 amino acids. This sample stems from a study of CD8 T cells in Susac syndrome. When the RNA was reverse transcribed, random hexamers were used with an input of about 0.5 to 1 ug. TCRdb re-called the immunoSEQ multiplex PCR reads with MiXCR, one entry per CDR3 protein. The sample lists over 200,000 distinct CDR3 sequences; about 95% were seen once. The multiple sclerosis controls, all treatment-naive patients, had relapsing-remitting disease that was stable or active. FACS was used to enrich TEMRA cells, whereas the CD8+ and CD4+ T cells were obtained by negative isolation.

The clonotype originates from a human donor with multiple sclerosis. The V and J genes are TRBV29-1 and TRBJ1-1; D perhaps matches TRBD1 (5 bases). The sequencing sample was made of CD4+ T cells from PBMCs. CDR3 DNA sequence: TGCAGCGTCTTCGACAGGAACACTGAAGCTTTCTTT. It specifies CSVFDRNTEAFF.